This is a list of T cell receptor beta chains from one sample in a study of cytomegalovirus exposure and HLA in healthy donors. Method: immunoSEQ multiplex PCR; TCRdb's copy keeps in-frame clones and lacks some. The table has fewer than 250,000 clones, roughly 89% seen once. Sequencing input: PBMCs. The receptors were gathered from a man between 18 and 29 years old in good health and CMV-seronegative. Both conserved end residues are part of each CDR3. The D gene is left open where the match is weak. Clone size is not always given. Where it is, it says once, few, many or a class for expanded clones.

v_gene: TRBV28; d_gene: .; abundance: few; j_gene: TRBJ1-1; CDR3aa: CASSPTWNTEAFF; CDR3nt: TGTGCCAGCAGTCCTACTTGGAACACTGAAGCTTTCTTT
v_gene: TRBV30; d_gene: .; abundance: .; j_gene: TRBJ2-1; CDR3aa: CAWVSGSSYNEQFF; CDR3nt: TGTGCCTGGGTTAGCGGAAGCTCCTACAATGAGCAGTTCTTC
v_gene: TRBV7-8; d_gene: TRBD1; abundance: .; j_gene: TRBJ2-7; CDR3aa: CASSVIIGDRGSYEQYF; CDR3nt: TGTGCCAGCAGCGTTATAATAGGAGACAGGGGTTCCTACGAGCAGTACTTC
v_gene: TRBV19; d_gene: .; abundance: few; j_gene: TRBJ1-2; CDR3aa: CASSGGNTLGGYTF; CDR3nt: TGTGCCAGTAGTGGGGGGAATACCCTGGGAGGCTACACCTTC
v_gene: TRBV5-1; d_gene: .; abundance: once; j_gene: TRBJ1-1; CDR3aa: CASSFWTANTEAFF; CDR3nt: TGCGCCAGCAGCTTCTGGACAGCGAACACTGAAGCTTTCTTT
v_gene: TRBV4-1; d_gene: .; abundance: once; j_gene: TRBJ1-1; CDR3aa: CASSQFAVNTEAFF; CDR3nt: TGCGCCAGCAGCCAATTCGCAGTGAACACTGAAGCTTTCTTT
v_gene: TRBV4-3; d_gene: .; abundance: .; j_gene: TRBJ2-1; CDR3aa: CASSQGASELNEQFF; CDR3nt: TGCGCCAGCAGCCAAGGAGCGTCAGAACTCAATGAGCAGTTCTTC
v_gene: TRBV28; d_gene: .; abundance: .; j_gene: TRBJ1-2; CDR3aa: CASSLVGVANYGYTF; CDR3nt: TGTGCCAGCAGTTTAGTAGGGGTAGCTAACTATGGCTACACCTTC
v_gene: TRBV29-1; d_gene: .; abundance: .; j_gene: TRBJ1-3; CDR3aa: CSVAGGRNTIYF; CDR3nt: TGCAGCGTTGCGGGGGGCCGAAACACCATATATTTT
v_gene: TRBV28; d_gene: .; abundance: .; j_gene: TRBJ1-4; CDR3aa: CASSGGLEKLFF; CDR3nt: TGTGCCAGCAGTGGCGGATTGGAAAAACTGTTTTTT
v_gene: TRBV7-8; d_gene: .; abundance: .; j_gene: TRBJ2-1; CDR3aa: CASSLGPEAEQFF; CDR3nt: TGTGCCAGCAGCTTAGGCCCTGAAGCCGAGCAGTTCTTC
v_gene: TRBV10-3; d_gene: TRBD1; abundance: .; j_gene: TRBJ1-2; CDR3aa: CAIRSGTGEHGYTF; CDR3nt: TGTGCCATCAGATCCGGGACAGGGGAGCATGGCTACACCTTC
v_gene: TRBV5-1; d_gene: TRBD2; abundance: .; j_gene: TRBJ2-7; CDR3aa: CASSHDRGSSYEQYF; CDR3nt: TGCGCCAGCAGCCACGACCGCGGGAGCTCCTACGAGCAGTACTTC
v_gene: TRBV5-1; d_gene: .; abundance: .; j_gene: TRBJ2-7; CDR3aa: CASSLEGAYEQYF; CDR3nt: TGCGCCAGCAGCTTAGAGGGGGCCTACGAGCAGTACTTC
v_gene: TRBV25-1; d_gene: TRBD1; abundance: .; j_gene: TRBJ1-4; CDR3aa: CASSLPGQAKEKLFF; CDR3nt: TGTGCCAGCAGCCTTCCGGGACAGGCGAAGGAAAAACTGTTTTTT
v_gene: TRBV28; d_gene: .; abundance: .; j_gene: TRBJ1-2; CDR3aa: CASSLDSASLTF; CDR3nt: TGTGCCAGCAGTCTTGACAGCGCTAGTCTCACCTTC
v_gene: TRBV10-2; d_gene: .; abundance: .; j_gene: TRBJ2-5; CDR3aa: CASSVKGVGPDQETQYF; CDR3nt: TGCGCCAGCAGTGTGAAGGGGGTAGGACCAGACCAAGAGACCCAGTACTTC
v_gene: TRBV6-5; d_gene: TRBD2; abundance: .; j_gene: TRBJ2-7; CDR3aa: CASRTLAGAYEQYF; CDR3nt: TGTGCCAGCAGGACACTAGCGGGGGCCTACGAGCAGTACTTC
v_gene: TRBV25-1; d_gene: TRBD1; abundance: .; j_gene: TRBJ2-4; CDR3aa: CASSQALTRTGKNIQYF; CDR3nt: TGTGCCAGCAGCCAAGCCCTGACCCGGACAGGCAAAAACATTCAGTACTTC
v_gene: TRBV28; d_gene: .; abundance: .; j_gene: TRBJ2-7; CDR3aa: CASTADSYEQYF; CDR3nt: TGTGCCAGCACGGCGGACTCCTACGAGCAGTACTTC
v_gene: TRBV25-1; d_gene: TRBD2; abundance: .; j_gene: TRBJ2-2; CDR3aa: CASSDSGGRFTGELFF; CDR3nt: TGTGCCAGCAGTGATTCGGGGGGGCGGTTCACCGGGGAGCTGTTTTTT
v_gene: TRBV7-4; d_gene: .; abundance: .; j_gene: TRBJ2-7; CDR3aa: CASSLMREHEQYF; CDR3nt: TGTGCCAGCAGCCTGATGCGGGAACACGAGCAGTACTTC
v_gene: TRBV27; d_gene: TRBD1; abundance: .; j_gene: TRBJ1-1; CDR3aa: CASRGQGDNTEAFF; CDR3nt: TGTGCCAGCAGGGGACAGGGGGATAACACTGAAGCTTTCTTT
v_gene: TRBV4-3; d_gene: .; abundance: .; j_gene: TRBJ1-5; CDR3aa: CASSQGRGQPQHF; CDR3nt: TGCGCCAGCAGCCAAGGGAGGGGTCAGCCCCAGCATTTT
v_gene: TRBV6-5; d_gene: TRBD2; abundance: .; j_gene: TRBJ2-5; CDR3aa: CASSSEKRGHGETQYF; CDR3nt: TGTGCCAGCAGTTCCGAGAAGCGGGGGCACGGGGAGACCCAGTACTTC
v_gene: TRBV2; d_gene: .; abundance: .; j_gene: TRBJ2-1; CDR3aa: CASSGVYNEQFF; CDR3nt: TGTGCCAGCTCCGGGGTTTACAATGAGCAGTTCTTC
v_gene: TRBV19; d_gene: TRBD1; abundance: .; j_gene: TRBJ1-2; CDR3aa: CASSSTGVYGYTF; CDR3nt: TGTGCCAGTAGTAGCACAGGGGTCTATGGCTACACCTTC
v_gene: TRBV7-6; d_gene: TRBD1; abundance: .; j_gene: TRBJ1-1; CDR3aa: CASSLDQGAFEAFF; CDR3nt: TGTGCCAGCAGCTTAGACCAGGGGGCCTTTGAAGCTTTCTTT
v_gene: TRBV6-5; d_gene: .; abundance: .; j_gene: TRBJ2-1; CDR3aa: CASTSSQGLWNEQFF; CDR3nt: TGTGCCAGCACGTCCTCGCAGGGCTTGTGGAATGAGCAGTTCTTC
v_gene: TRBV4-3; d_gene: .; abundance: .; j_gene: TRBJ2-7; CDR3aa: CASSQEDQATGYEQYF; CDR3nt: TGCGCCAGCAGCCAAGAGGACCAAGCAACAGGCTACGAGCAGTACTTC
v_gene: TRBV9; d_gene: .; abundance: .; j_gene: TRBJ2-7; CDR3aa: CASSSEYEQYF; CDR3nt: TGTGCCAGCAGCTCTGAGTACGAGCAGTACTTC
v_gene: TRBV4-1; d_gene: TRBD2; abundance: .; j_gene: TRBJ2-1; CDR3aa: CASSQGLAGVVEQFF; CDR3nt: TGCGCCAGCAGCCAGGGACTAGCGGGGGTTGTTGAGCAGTTCTTC
v_gene: TRBV20-1; d_gene: .; abundance: .; j_gene: TRBJ1-4; CDR3aa: CSARGAKLFF; CDR3nt: TGCAGTGCTAGAGGAGCAAAACTGTTTTTT
v_gene: TRBV6-5; d_gene: .; abundance: .; j_gene: TRBJ1-1; CDR3aa: CATKGVGNTEAFF; CDR3nt: TGTGCCACCAAGGGGGTCGGGAACACTGAAGCTTTCTTT
v_gene: TRBV5-1; d_gene: TRBD1; abundance: few; j_gene: TRBJ2-7; CDR3aa: CASSSGQGARDEQYF; CDR3nt: TGCGCCAGCAGCTCAGGACAGGGGGCCAGGGACGAGCAGTACTTC
v_gene: TRBV7-3; d_gene: TRBD1; abundance: .; j_gene: TRBJ1-1; CDR3aa: CASSLTGQGATEAFF; CDR3nt: TGTGCCAGCAGCTTAACGGGACAGGGCGCCACTGAAGCTTTCTTT
v_gene: TRBV11-2; d_gene: TRBD2; abundance: .; j_gene: TRBJ2-7; CDR3aa: CASSLGSVAGGLEQYF; CDR3nt: TGTGCCAGCAGCTTAGGGTCTGTGGCGGGGGGGCTCGAGCAGTACTTC
v_gene: TRBV7-8; d_gene: .; abundance: .; j_gene: TRBJ1-5; CDR3aa: CASSLRWTASNQPQHF; CDR3nt: TGTGCCAGCAGCTTGCGGTGGACAGCTAGCAATCAGCCCCAGCATTTT
v_gene: TRBV15; d_gene: .; abundance: .; j_gene: TRBJ2-1; CDR3aa: CATSRAGDVYNEQFF; CDR3nt: TGTGCCACCAGCAGAGCTGGAGATGTATACAATGAGCAGTTCTTC
v_gene: TRBV27; d_gene: TRBD1; abundance: once; j_gene: TRBJ2-7; CDR3aa: CASSLTGQRYEQYF; CDR3nt: TGTGCCAGCAGTTTGACAGGGCAGCGCTACGAGCAGTACTTC
v_gene: TRBV2; d_gene: TRBD1; abundance: .; j_gene: TRBJ1-3; CDR3aa: CASSEQGAGNTIYF; CDR3nt: TGTGCCAGCAGTGAACAGGGGGCTGGAAACACCATATATTTT
v_gene: TRBV28; d_gene: TRBD2; abundance: .; j_gene: TRBJ2-7; CDR3aa: CASSLSGGGSHYEQYF; CDR3nt: TGTGCCAGCAGTTTATCGGGCGGGGGGTCACACTACGAGCAGTACTTC
v_gene: TRBV6-1; d_gene: TRBD2; abundance: .; j_gene: TRBJ2-5; CDR3aa: CASSERWGGSRETQYF; CDR3nt: TGTGCCAGCAGTGAAAGGTGGGGGGGGTCACGAGAGACCCAGTACTTC
v_gene: TRBV15; d_gene: .; abundance: .; j_gene: TRBJ2-4; CDR3aa: CATSIVGGLNIQYF; CDR3nt: TGTGCCACCAGCATCGTGGGAGGATTGAACATTCAGTACTTC
v_gene: TRBV2; d_gene: .; abundance: few; j_gene: TRBJ2-7; CDR3aa: CASSGWQWHEQYF; CDR3nt: TGTGCCAGCAGTGGGTGGCAGTGGCACGAGCAGTACTTC